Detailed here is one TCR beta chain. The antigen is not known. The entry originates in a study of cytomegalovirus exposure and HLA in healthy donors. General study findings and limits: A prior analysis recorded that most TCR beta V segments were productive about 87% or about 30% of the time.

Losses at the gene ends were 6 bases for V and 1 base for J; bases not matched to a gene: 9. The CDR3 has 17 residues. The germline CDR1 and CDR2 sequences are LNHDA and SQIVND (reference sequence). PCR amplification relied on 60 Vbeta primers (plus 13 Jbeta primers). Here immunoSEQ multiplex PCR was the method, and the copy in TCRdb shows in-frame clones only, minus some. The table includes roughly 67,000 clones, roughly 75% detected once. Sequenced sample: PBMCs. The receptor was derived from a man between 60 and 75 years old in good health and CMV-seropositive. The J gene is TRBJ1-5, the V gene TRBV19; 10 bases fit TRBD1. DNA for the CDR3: TGTGCCAGTAGGCTGGGACAGGGGATGGGGAGCAATCAGCCCCAGCATTTT. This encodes CASRLGQGMGSNQPQHF.